Shown below are 21 T cell receptor beta chains from a single sample sequenced in a study of tumor-infiltrating lymphocytes in localized non-small cell lung cancer (dated by TCRdb to the early 2020s). The library relied on the immunoSEQ multiplex PCR assay. Entries here come from immuneACCESS through TCRdb and include only in-frame sequences with V and J called. Some clones fail to appear in such tables; in the studies checked, an unresolved V gene covers under half of the shortfall, and the cause of the remainder is unknown. The sample has about 15,000 clones on record, around 85% of them singletons. Roughly 6.7% of the sample belongs to the ten largest clones. Material for sequencing was lung tumor tissue. All receptors derive from a human donor with non-small cell lung cancer.

This clone was seen just once. The chain recombines TRBV28 with TRBJ1-1, with 9 nucleotides matching TRBD1. CDR1 is MDHEN and CDR2 is SYDVKM in the germline V gene. This CDR3 is built from 17 residues. Trimming took 2 bases from V and 0 from J; bases not matched to a gene: 7. The CDR3 bases are TGTGCCAGCAGTTTAAGGACAGGGGTGTCCATGAACACTGAAGCTTTCTTT. As protein: CASSLRTGVSMNTEAFF.

The chain is built from TRBV11-2 and TRBJ1-1, with D unresolved. This CDR3 contains 13 residues. In germline, CDR1 is SGHAT, CDR2 FQNNGV. V was clipped by 1 base and J by 1 base, with 4 bases between them. CDR3 residues: CASSLGKNTEAFF. The CDR3 coding sequence is TGTGCCAGCAGCTTAGGAAAGAACACTGAAGCTTTCTTT.

The table lists this clone with a few counts. CDR3 region: CASSRTGSDQPQHF. Here the CDR3 DNA reads TGCGCCAGCAGCCGGACAGGGTCCGATCAGCCCCAGCATTTT. This chain joins TRBV4-1 and TRBJ1-5; 8 bases map to TRBD1. The CDR3 covers 14 residues. The germline V gene encodes CDR1 MGHRA and CDR2 YSYEKL. V gave up 4 bases and J gave up 5 bases; unmatched junction bases: 4.

This chain joins TRBV9 and TRBJ2-1; D may be TRBD2 (5 bases). This CDR3 region has 15 residues. The germline V gene has CDR1 SGDLS and CDR2 YYNGEE. Trimming shortened V by 1 base and J by 2 bases, and 10 bases separated the two germline ends. CDR3 loop: CASSVRAEAYNEQFF. CDR3 DNA: TGTGCCAGCAGCGTACGGGCGGAGGCCTACAATGAGCAGTTCTTC.

The chain combines TRBV2 with TRBJ1-5, with 11 bases fitting TRBD1. Per germline, CDR1 SNHLY and CDR2 FYNNEI. This CDR3 region has 14 residues. V dropped 7 bases and J dropped 6; count of bases not matched to a gene: 5. CDR3 coding DNA: TGTGCCAGCAACCGGGACAGGGGGTTTCAGCCCCAGCATTTT. Translation gives CASNRDRGFQPQHF.

The chain combines TRBV6-4 with TRBJ1-1, with D tentatively TRBD1 (5 bases). The V gene's germline CDR1 is MRHNA and CDR2 SNTAGT. V was pared by 2 bases and J by 1 base, with 17 bases between. There are 17 residues in the CDR3. DNA for the CDR3: TGTGCCAGCAGTGACGATGGGGACCCCCCTGGGAACACTGAAGCTTTCTTT. It yields the protein CASSDDGDPPGNTEAFF.

The CDR3, as DNA: TGCGCCAGCAGCTTCGGGAGTAATACAGATACGCAGTATTTT. This encodes CASSFGSNTDTQYF. The chain carries TRBV5-1 and TRBJ2-3, with D perhaps matching TRBD2 (6 bases). This CDR3 has 14 residues. V gave up 2 bases and J gave up 3 bases, with 10 bases separating them. The germline gives CDR1 SGHRS, CDR2 YFSETQ.

This clone was recorded a few times. The chain uses TRBV6-1 and TRBJ2-5; TRBD2 agrees at 8 bases. The germline CDR1 and CDR2 sequences are MNHNS and SASEGT. Trimming removed 1 base from V and 1 base from J; junction bases left unmatched: 2. The CDR3 is 15 amino acids. The chain's CDR3 is CASSEGSGGQETQYF. In DNA, the CDR3 is TGTGCCAGCAGTGAAGGGAGCGGGGGCCAAGAGACCCAGTACTTC.

As for this clone: The same CDR3 is also encoded by other DNA sequences in this sample. In DNA form, the CDR3 reads TGTGCCAGCAGCGTAGTTGGGGACGGAAACACCATATATTTT. Protein sequence: CASSVVGDGNTIYF. The V gene is TRBV9, the J gene TRBJ1-3; D perhaps matches TRBD1 (5 bases). The CDR3 length is 14 residues. V was pared by 0 bases and J by 4 bases, with 8 bases between. Germline V gives CDR1 SGDLS, CDR2 YYNGEE. Drawing the rest from reference TRBV9 and TRBJ1-3, the complete variable domain is DSGVTQTPKHLITATGQRVTLRCSPRSGDLSVYWYQQSLDQGLQFLIQYYNGEERAKGNILERFSAQQFPDLHSELNLSSLELGDSALYFCASSVVGDGNTIYFGEGSWLTVV.

The V gene is TRBV7-9, the J gene TRBJ1-1, with 9 bases identical to TRBD1. CDR1 and CDR2 (germline): SEHNR, FQNEAQ (reference sequence). This CDR3 is built from 14 residues. After removal of 7 bases from V and 5 bases from J, the junction contained 8 bases not matched to a gene. CDR3 bases: TGTGCCAGCACGAAAGGACAGGGGAATACTGAAGCTTTCTTT. It is translated as CASTKGQGNTEAFF.

This clone was recorded a few times. CDR3 amino acids: CASTERQPAGYTF. The CDR3 region has the DNA TGTGCCAGTACCGAAAGACAGCCGGCGGGCTACACCTTC. The V gene is TRBV19, the J gene TRBJ1-2, with D possibly TRBD1 on 5 matching bases. The CDR3 runs 13 residues. V was trimmed by 7 bases and J by 8 bases, leaving 17 bases between them. Germline V gene sequence: CDR1 LNHDA, CDR2 SQIVND (reference sequence). The full variable domain, in which reference TRBV19 and TRBJ1-2 provide the parts outside the CDR3, is DGGITQSPKYLFRKEGQNVTLSCEQNLNHDAMYWYRQDPGQGLRLIYYSQIVNDFQKGDIAEGYSVSREKKESFPLTVTSAQKNPTAFYLCASTERQPAGYTFGSGTRLTVV.

The gene calls are TRBV27 and TRBJ1-6; D remains ambiguous. The CDR3 is made up of 12 amino acids. Between the trimmed V and J ends, which lost 5 bases and 7 bases, there was a span of 6 bases. Looked up from germline, CDR1 is MNHEY and CDR2 is SMNVEV (reference sequence). The CDR3 spells CASSLQNSPLHF. The DNA for the CDR3 is TGTGCCAGCAGTCTTCAGAATTCACCCCTCCACTTT.

This clone was seen a handful of times. The V call is TRBV19, the J call TRBJ1-5; no clear D. This CDR3 is 13 amino acids long. V was pared by 7 bases and J by 7 bases, with 14 bases between. CDR1 is LNHDA and CDR2 is SQIVND in the germline V gene (reference sequence). CDR3 DNA sequence: TGTGCCAGTAACCCGGGCAAGAAACAGCCCCAGCATTTT. This sequence encodes CASNPGKKQPQHF.

The count of this clone is one. The rearrangement uses TRBV5-5 and TRBJ2-5; 9 nucleotides agree with TRBD2. V lost 4 bases to trimming and J lost 4 bases; unmatched junction nucleotides: 14. The CDR3 sequence is 17 residues long. Germline values: CDR1 SGHKS, CDR2 YYEKEE (reference sequence). CDR3 sequence reads: CASSRDLAGYRGETQYF. In DNA form, the CDR3 reads TGTGCCAGCAGCCGAGACCTAGCGGGATATCGCGGAGAGACCCAGTACTTC. The whole variable domain, remainder taken from reference TRBV5-5 and TRBJ2-5, is DAGVTQSPTHLIKTRGQQVTLRCSPISGHKSVSWYQQVLGQGPQFIFQYYEKEERGRGNFPDRFSARQFPNYSSELNVNALLLGDSALYLCASSRDLAGYRGETQYFGPGTRLLVL.

The chain couples TRBV9 to TRBJ1-1; TRBD1 is a possible D gene (5 bases). CDR1 and CDR2 from the germline V gene are SGDLS and YYNGEE. The V end lost 4 bases, the J end lost 2 bases, and 9 bases lay between the germline ends. The CDR3 loop spans 13 amino acids. CDR3 amino acids: CASSPRDNTEAFF. DNA of the CDR3: TGTGCCAGCAGCCCCCGGGACAACACTGAAGCTTTCTTT.

The rearrangement joins TRBV19 to TRBJ1-5; D uncertain. The CDR3 spans 13 residues. V lost 4 bases, J lost 2 bases, and 6 bases lay in between. Germline-derived CDR1 and CDR2 are LNHDA and SQIVND (reference sequence). The CDR3 region is CASSTDRNQPQHF. The CDR3 region has the DNA TGTGCCAGTAGTACTGATCGCAATCAGCCCCAGCATTTT.

This sequence joins TRBV2 and TRBJ1-5; no firm D call. The CDR3 totals 13 residues. Germline-derived CDR1 and CDR2 are SNHLY and FYNNEI. Trimming took off 4 bases at V and 12 bases at J, with 16 bases between the two ends. CDR3 sequence reads: CASSVDGPGRQHF. The DNA of the CDR3 is TGTGCCAGCAGTGTCGACGGGCCCGGGCGCCAGCATTTT.

The V and J genes are TRBV5-4 and TRBJ2-7; the D call may be TRBD1 or TRBD2 (5 bases each). Germline CDR1 SGHNT, CDR2 YYREEE (reference sequence). The length of the CDR3 is 16 residues. V lost 4 bases and J lost 3, with 20 bases in between. CDR3 in amino acids: CASSQGRTINIYEQYF. The CDR3 coding sequence is TGTGCCAGCAGCCAGGGACGGACAATAAACATCTACGAGCAGTACTTC.

On this clone: Other DNA sequences in the same sample also yield this CDR3. The chain joins TRBV6-5 to TRBJ1-1; unclear D gene. The CDR3 is 12 residues long. V dropped 2 bases and J dropped 4 bases, with 5 bases sitting between them. Germline CDR1 reads MNHEY; CDR2 reads SVGAGI. CDR3 sequence (DNA): TGTGCCAGCAGTTACGGTGGCACTGAAGCTTTCTTT. Its protein is CASSYGGTEAFF.

This chain joins TRBV12-5 and TRBJ2-7; the match to TRBD2 covers 7 bases. The CDR3 consists of 17 residues. J lost 6 bases, V lost 2 bases, and 16 bases had no gene match. CDR1 is LGHNT and CDR2 is FRNRAP in the germline V gene. CDR3 protein: CASGLREGQGYPREQYF. The CDR3 DNA follows: TGTGCTAGTGGTTTGAGGGAGGGGCAGGGATATCCGCGCGAGCAGTACTTC. The full variable domain, rest sourced from reference TRBV12-5 and TRBJ2-7, is DARVTQTPRHKVTEMGQEVTMRCQPILGHNTVFWYRQTMMQGLELLAYFRNRAPLDDSGMPKDRFSAEMPDATLATLKIQPSEPRDSAVYFCASGLREGQGYPREQYFGPGTRLTVT.

V usage is TRBV25-1 and J usage is TRBJ1-1; 7 bases align to TRBD1. The junction had 7 bases not matched to a gene; V was cut back by 4 bases and J by 5 bases. This CDR3 spans 14 amino acids. Germline loops: CDR1 MGHDK, CDR2 SYGVNS. The CDR3 DNA follows: TGTGCCAGCAGTGCCAGGGACAGCAGGACTGAAGCTTTCTTT. This gives the protein CASSARDSRTEAFF. Filled out from reference TRBV25-1 and TRBJ1-1, the complete variable domain reads EADIYQTPRYLVIGTGKKITLECSQTMGHDKMYWYQQDPGMELHLIHYSYGVNSTEKGDLSSESTVSRIRTEHFPLTLESARPSHTSQYLCASSARDSRTEAFFGQGTRLTVV.